This TCR beta chain was identified in a study of blood T cell repertoires in COVID-19. Study-wide context: There were acute and convalescent COVID-19 samples, and they came from the United States, Italy and Spain.

The germline V gene has CDR1 MGHRA and CDR2 YSYEKL. The V gene lost 2 bases and the J gene lost 8 bases, with 15 bases spanning the gap. CDR3 length equals 14 residues. Original processing methods: How many nucleated cells were present was estimated from reference gene primer amplification. The table came from immunoSEQ multiplex PCR; TCRdb's copy has only in-frame clones and leaves some out. The D gene and trimming were derived from the DNA, and the V and J assignments and clone size from that table. The repertoire holds 400,000 to 550,000 clones, with approximately 90% as singletons. Material: peripheral blood. This receptor was obtained from a woman younger than 45 with acute or convalescent COVID-19. V gene TRBV4-1 combines with J gene TRBJ1-2, with a tentative D call TRBD1 (5 bases). DNA for the CDR3: TGCGCCAGCAGCCAACAGGAGGGGCCGTGGGGCTACACCTTC. Residues: CASSQQEGPWGYTF.